The clone carrying this T cell receptor beta chain was recorded at least ten times. The antigen is unknown. The CDR3 covers 13 residues. Looked up from germline, CDR1 is SEHNR and CDR2 is FQNEAQ (reference sequence). V lost 5 bases and J 5 bases, leaving 12 bases between the germline ends. The source material, RNA transcripts, was used to amplify TCR beta CDR3 regions. The HTBI primer set served for first-round RT-PCR of the TCR CDR3. From the multiplex PCR reads, TCRdb called clonotypes with MiXCR, one entry per CDR3 protein. The sample comprises about 600,000 distinct CDR3 sequences, 11% to 15% of which are singletons, and about 6.6% rests with the top ten. This specimen comes from a study of T cells in Graves' hyperthyroidism and ophthalmopathy. Study-level results: In the blood, most expanded thyroid clonotypes above 0.001 appeared as well.

Sequencing input: blood. The clonotype comes from a woman younger than 35 with Graves' ophthalmopathy. V gene TRBV7-9 combines with J gene TRBJ1-1; no reliable D call. CDR3 sequence: CASSPTADTEAFF. CDR3 nucleotides: TGTGCCAGCAGCCCTACAGCGGATACTGAAGCTTTCTTT.